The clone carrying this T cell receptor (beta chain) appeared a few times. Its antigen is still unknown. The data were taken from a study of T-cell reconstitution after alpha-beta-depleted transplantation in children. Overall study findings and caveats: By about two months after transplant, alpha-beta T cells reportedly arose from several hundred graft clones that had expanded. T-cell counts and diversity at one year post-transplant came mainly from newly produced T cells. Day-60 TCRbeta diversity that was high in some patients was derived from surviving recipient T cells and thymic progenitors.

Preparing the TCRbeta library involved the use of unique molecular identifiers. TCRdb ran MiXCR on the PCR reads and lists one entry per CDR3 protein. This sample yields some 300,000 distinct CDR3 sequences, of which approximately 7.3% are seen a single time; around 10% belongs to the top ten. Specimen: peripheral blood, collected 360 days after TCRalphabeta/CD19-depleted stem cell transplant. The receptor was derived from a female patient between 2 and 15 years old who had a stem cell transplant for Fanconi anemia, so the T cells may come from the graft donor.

The CDR3 DNA reads as TGCGCCAGCAGCCCGGGGACAGGGACGGGTGGCTACACCTTC. This sequence encodes CASSPGTGTGGYTF. The chain recombines TRBV4-3 with TRBJ1-2, with 9 bases identical to TRBD1. Germline V gene lookup returns CDR1 LGHNA and CDR2 YSLEER. This CDR3 contains 14 residues. V shed 4 bases and J 7 bases; nucleotides not matched to a gene: 7.